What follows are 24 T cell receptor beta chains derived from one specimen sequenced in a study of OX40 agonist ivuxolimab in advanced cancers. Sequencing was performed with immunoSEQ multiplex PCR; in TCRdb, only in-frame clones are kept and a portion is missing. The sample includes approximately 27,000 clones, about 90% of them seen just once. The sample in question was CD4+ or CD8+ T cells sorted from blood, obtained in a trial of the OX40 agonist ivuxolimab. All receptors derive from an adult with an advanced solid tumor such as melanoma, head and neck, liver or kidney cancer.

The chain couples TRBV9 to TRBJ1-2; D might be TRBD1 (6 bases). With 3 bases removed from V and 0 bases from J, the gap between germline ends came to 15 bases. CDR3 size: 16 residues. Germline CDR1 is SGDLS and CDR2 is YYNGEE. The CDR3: CASSAGGWDPNYGYTF. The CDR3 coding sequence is TGTGCCAGCAGCGCGGGGGGCTGGGATCCTAACTATGGCTACACCTTC.

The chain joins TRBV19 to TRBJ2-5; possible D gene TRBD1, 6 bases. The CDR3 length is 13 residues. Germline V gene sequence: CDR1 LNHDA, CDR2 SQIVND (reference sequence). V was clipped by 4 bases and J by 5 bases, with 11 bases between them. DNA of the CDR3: TGTGCCAGTAGTAACAGGGAAATGGAGACCCAGTACTTC. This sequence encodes CASSNREMETQYF.

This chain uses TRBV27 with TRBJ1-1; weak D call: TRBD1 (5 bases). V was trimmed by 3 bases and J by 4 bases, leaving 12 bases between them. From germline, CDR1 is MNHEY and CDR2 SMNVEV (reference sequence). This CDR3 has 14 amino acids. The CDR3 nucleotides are TGTGCCAGCAGTTTCGTCCTCGGGGGCACTGAAGCTTTCTTT. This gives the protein CASSFVLGGTEAFF.

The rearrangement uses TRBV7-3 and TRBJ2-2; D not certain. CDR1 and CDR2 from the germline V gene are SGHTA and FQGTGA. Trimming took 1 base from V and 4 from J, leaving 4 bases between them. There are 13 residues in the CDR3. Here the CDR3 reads CASSLMGTGELFF. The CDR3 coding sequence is TGTGCCAGCAGCTTAATGGGCACCGGGGAGCTGTTTTTT.

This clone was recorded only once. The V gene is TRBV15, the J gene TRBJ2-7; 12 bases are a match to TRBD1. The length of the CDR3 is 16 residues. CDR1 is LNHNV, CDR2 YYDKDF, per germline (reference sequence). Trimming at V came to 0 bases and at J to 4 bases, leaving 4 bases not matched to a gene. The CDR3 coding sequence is TGTGCCACCAGCAGAGATTTGGGACAGGGGGCTTACGAGCAGTACTTC. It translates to CATSRDLGQGAYEQYF.

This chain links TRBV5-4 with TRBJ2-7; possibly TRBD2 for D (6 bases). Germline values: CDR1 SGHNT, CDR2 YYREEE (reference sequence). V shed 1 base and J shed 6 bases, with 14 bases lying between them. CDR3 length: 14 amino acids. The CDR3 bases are TGTGCCAGCAGCTTGTTCGGGAGTGGGCGCGAGCAGTACTTC. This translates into CASSLFGSGREQYF.

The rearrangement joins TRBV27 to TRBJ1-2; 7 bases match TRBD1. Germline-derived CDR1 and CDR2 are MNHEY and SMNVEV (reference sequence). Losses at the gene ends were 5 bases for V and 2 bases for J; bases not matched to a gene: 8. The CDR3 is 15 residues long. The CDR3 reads CASSLQGVRNYGYTF. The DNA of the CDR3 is TGTGCCAGCAGTCTCCAGGGGGTGCGGAACTATGGCTACACCTTC.

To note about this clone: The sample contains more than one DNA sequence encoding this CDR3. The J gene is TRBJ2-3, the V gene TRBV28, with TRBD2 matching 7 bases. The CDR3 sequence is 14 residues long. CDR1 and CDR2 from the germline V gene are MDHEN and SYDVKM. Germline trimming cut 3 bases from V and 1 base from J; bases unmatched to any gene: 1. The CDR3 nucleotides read TGTGCCAGCAGTTTTCTAGCGGGCACAGATACGCAGTATTTT. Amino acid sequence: CASSFLAGTDTQYF.

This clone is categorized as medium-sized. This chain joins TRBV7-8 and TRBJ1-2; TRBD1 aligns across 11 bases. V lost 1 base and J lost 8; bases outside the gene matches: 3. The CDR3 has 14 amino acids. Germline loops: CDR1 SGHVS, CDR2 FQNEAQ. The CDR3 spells CASSLGGQGVGYTF. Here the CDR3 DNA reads TGTGCCAGCAGCTTAGGGGGACAGGGGGTCGGCTACACCTTC. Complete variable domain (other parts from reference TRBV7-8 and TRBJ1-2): GAGVSQSPRYKVAKRGQDVALRCDPISGHVSLFWYQQALGQGPEFLTYFQNEAQLDKSGLPSDRFFAERPEGSVSTLKIQRTQQEDSAVYLCASSLGGQGVGYTFGSGTRLTVV.

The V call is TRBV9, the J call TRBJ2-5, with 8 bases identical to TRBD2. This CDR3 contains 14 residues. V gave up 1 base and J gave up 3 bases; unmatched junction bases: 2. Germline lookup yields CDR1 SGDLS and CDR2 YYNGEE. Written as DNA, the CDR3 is TGTGCCAGCAGCGTAAGCGGGAGAGAAGAGACCCAGTACTTC. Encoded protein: CASSVSGREETQYF. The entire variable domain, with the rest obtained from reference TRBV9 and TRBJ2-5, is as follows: DSGVTQTPKHLITATGQRVTLRCSPRSGDLSVYWYQQSLDQGLQFLIQYYNGEERAKGNILERFSAQQFPDLHSELNLSSLELGDSALYFCASSVSGREETQYFGPGTRLLVL.

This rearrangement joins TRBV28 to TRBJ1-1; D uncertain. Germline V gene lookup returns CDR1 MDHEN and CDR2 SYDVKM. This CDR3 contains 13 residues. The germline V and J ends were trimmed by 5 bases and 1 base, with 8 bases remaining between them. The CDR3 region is CASSLGENTEAFF. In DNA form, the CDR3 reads TGTGCCAGCAGTCTCGGAGAGAACACTGAAGCTTTCTTT.

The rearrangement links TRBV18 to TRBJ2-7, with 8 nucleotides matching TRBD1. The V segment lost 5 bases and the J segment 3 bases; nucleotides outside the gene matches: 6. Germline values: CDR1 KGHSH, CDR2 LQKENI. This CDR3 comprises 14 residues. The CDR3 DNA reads TGTGCCAGCTCAGCCGGACAGGGAGACTACGAGCAGTACTTC. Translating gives CASSAGQGDYEQYF. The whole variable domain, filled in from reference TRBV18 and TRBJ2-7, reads NAGVMQNPRHLVRRRGQEARLRCSPMKGHSHVYWYRQLPEEGLKFMVYLQKENIIDESGMPKERFSAEFPKEGPSILRIQQVVRGDSAAYFCASSAGQGDYEQYFGPGTRLTVT.

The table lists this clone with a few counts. CDR3 residues: CASSPGDTIYF. DNA of the CDR3: TGTGCCAGCAGCCCGGGGGACACCATATATTTT. This chain links TRBV7-9 with TRBJ1-3, with D possibly being TRBD1 (5 bases). This CDR3 has 11 residues. CDR1 is SEHNR, CDR2 FQNEAQ, per germline (reference sequence). V lost 5 bases, J lost 8 bases, and 7 bases lay in between.

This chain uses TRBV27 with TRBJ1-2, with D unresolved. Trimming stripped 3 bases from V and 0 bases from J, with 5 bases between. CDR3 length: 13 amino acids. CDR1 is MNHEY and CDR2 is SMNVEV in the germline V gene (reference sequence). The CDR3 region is CASSFYANYGYTF. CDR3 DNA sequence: TGTGCCAGCAGTTTCTACGCTAACTATGGCTACACCTTC.

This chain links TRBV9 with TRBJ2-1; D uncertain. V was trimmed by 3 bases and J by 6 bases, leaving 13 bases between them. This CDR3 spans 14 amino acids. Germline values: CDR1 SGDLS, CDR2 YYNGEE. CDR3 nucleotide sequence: TGTGCCAGCAGCGAGACCCGTAGCCCCAATGAGCAGTTCTTC. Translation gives CASSETRSPNEQFF.

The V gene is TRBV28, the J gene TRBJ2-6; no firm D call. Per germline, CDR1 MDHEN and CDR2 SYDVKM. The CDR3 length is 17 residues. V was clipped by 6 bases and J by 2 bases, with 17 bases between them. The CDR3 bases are TGTGCCAGCAGCCCCACGCCAGGTACCCCTGGGGCCAACGTCCTGACTTTC. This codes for CASSPTPGTPGANVLTF.

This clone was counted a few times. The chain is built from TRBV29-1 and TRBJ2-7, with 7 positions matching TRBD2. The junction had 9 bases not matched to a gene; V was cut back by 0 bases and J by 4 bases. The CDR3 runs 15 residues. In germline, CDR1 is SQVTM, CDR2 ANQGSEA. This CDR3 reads CSVEDWSSGPYEQYF. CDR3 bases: TGCAGCGTTGAAGATTGGTCTAGCGGTCCTTACGAGCAGTACTTC.

The CDR3 coding sequence is TGTGCCAGCAGCCCACAGCTGAACACTGAAGCTTTCTTT. Protein product: CASSPQLNTEAFF. The genes are TRBV11-2 and TRBJ1-1; unclear D gene. The CDR3 has 13 residues. The germline V and J ends were trimmed by 5 bases and 0 bases, with 7 bases remaining between them. Germline CDR1 is SGHAT and CDR2 is FQNNGV.

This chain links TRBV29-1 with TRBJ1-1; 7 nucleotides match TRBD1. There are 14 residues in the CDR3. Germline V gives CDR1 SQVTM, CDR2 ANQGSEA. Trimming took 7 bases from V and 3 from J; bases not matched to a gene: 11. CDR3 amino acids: CSAEGAEGHTEAFF. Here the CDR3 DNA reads TGCAGCGCCGAGGGGGCCGAGGGACACACTGAAGCTTTCTTT.

CDR3 residues: CASSDGVGEKLFF. The DNA of the CDR3 is TGTGCCAGCAGTGATGGGGTGGGGGAAAAACTGTTTTTT. The chain employs TRBV2 and TRBJ1-4; D gene uncertain. Germline V gene sequence: CDR1 SNHLY, CDR2 FYNNEI. CDR3 length: 13 residues. V shed 3 bases and J shed 8 bases, with 10 bases lying between them. Filled out from reference TRBV2 and TRBJ1-4, the complete variable domain reads EPEVTQTPSHQVTQMGQEVILRCVPISNHLYFYWYRQILGQKVEFLVSFYNNEISEKSEIFDDQFSVERPDGSNFTLKIRSTKLEDSAMYFCASSDGVGEKLFFGSGTQLSVL.

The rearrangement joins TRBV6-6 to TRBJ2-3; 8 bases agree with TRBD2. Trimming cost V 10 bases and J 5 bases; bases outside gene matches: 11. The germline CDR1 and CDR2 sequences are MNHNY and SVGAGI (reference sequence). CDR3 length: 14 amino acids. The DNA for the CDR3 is TGTGCCATCGGGGAAGCGGGAGTTGGAGATACGCAGTATTTT. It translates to CAIGEAGVGDTQYF.

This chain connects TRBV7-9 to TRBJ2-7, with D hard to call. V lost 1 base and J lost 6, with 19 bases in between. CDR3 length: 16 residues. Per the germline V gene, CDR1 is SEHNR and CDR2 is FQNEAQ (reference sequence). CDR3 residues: CASSLGTASTRVEQYF. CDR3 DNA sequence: TGTGCCAGCAGCTTAGGGACGGCTTCGACACGTGTCGAGCAGTACTTC.

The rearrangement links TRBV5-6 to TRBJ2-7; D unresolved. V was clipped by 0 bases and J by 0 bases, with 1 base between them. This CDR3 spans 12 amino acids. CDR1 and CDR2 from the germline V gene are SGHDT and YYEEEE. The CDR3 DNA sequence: TGTGCCAGCAGCTTGGCCTCCTACGAGCAGTACTTC. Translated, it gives CASSLASYEQYF.

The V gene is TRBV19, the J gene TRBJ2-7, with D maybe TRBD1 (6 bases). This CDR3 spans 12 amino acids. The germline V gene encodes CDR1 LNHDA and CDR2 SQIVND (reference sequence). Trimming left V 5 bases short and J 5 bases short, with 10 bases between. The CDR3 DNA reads TGTGCCAGTAGTCCAGGACAGCACGAGCAGTACTTC. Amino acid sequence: CASSPGQHEQYF. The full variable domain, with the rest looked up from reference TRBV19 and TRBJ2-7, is DGGITQSPKYLFRKEGQNVTLSCEQNLNHDAMYWYRQDPGQGLRLIYYSQIVNDFQKGDIAEGYSVSREKKESFPLTVTSAQKNPTAFYLCASSPGQHEQYFGPGTRLTVT.